In this sample, the clone carrying this T cell receptor (beta chain) turned up a few times. Its target is not known. These data are taken from a study of vaccination and CD4 T cells after COVID-19. The overall study: Participants, all vaccine recipients, received two doses of either BNT162b2 or mRNA-1273. The peptides that stimulated the cells were overlapping spike peptides from SARS-CoV-2, HCoV-NL63, HCoV-OC43 and HCoV-229E.

Cultured CD4+ T cell DNA was sequenced using the Oncomine TCR Beta short-read assay. TCRdb ran MiXCR on the PCR reads and lists one entry per CDR3 protein. The sample holds tens of thousands of distinct CDR3 sequences, around 33% seen once. The germline V gene encodes CDR1 MRHNA and CDR2 SNTAGT. The V and J ends lost 3 bases and 1 base respectively, with 6 bases between them. The length of the CDR3 is 13 residues. Specified time point: late sampling 161 to 241 days after vaccination in three convalescent patients. The treatment denotes: approximately nine-day PBMC culture with coronavirus spike peptide pools or control peptides (ViraFEST assay). Under the ViraFEST approach, antigen-specific T cells were expanded with peptide pools and TCRs subsequently sequenced.

The clonotype originates from a human donor who had recovered from COVID-19. This specimen was CD4+ T cells from blood, cultured in vitro, taken about 7 months after SARS-CoV-2 vaccination. The chain combines TRBV6-4 with TRBJ1-1; D is possibly TRBD1 (5 bases). The DNA for the CDR3 is TGTGCCAGCAGTGATACAGGGAACACTGAAGCTTTCTTT. Encoded protein: CASSDTGNTEAFF.